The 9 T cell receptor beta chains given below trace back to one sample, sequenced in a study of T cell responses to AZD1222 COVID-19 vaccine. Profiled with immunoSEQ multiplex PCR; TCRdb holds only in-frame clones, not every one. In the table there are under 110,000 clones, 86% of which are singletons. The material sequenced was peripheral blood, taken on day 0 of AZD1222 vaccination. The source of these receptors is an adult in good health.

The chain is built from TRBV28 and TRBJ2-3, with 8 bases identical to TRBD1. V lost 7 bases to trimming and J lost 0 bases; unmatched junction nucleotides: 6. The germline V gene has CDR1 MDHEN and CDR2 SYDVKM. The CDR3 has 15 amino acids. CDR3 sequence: CASMGQATSTDTQYF. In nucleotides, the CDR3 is TGTGCCAGCATGGGACAGGCAACTAGCACAGATACGCAGTATTTT.

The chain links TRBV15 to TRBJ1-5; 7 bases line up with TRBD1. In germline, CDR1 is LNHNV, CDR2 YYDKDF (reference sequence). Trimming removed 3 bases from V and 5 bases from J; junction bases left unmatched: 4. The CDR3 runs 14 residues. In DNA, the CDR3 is TGTGCCACCAGCAGGACAGGGCCGGATCAGCCCCAGCATTTT. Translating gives CATSRTGPDQPQHF.

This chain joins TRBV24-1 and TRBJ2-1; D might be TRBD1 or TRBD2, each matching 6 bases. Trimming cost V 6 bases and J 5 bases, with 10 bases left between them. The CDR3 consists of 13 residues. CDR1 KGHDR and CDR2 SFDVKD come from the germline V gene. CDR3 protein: CATSPGGHNEQFF. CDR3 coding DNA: TGTGCCACCAGTCCCGGGGGCCACAATGAGCAGTTCTTC.

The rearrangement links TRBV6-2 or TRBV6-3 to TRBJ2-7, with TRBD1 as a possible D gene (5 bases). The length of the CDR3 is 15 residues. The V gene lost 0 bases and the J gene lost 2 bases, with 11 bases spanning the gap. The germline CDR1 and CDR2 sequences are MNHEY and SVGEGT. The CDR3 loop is CASSYSPRTTYEQYF. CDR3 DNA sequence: TGTGCCAGCAGTTACTCCCCCCGGACAACCTACGAGCAGTACTTC.

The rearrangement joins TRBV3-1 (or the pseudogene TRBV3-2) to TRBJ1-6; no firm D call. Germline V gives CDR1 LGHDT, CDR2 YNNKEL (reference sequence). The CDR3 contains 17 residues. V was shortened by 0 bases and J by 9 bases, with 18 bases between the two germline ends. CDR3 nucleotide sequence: TGTGCCAGCAGCCAAGATCGTGGGCTGTTATCGGGTTCACCCCTCCACTTT. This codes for CASSQDRGLLSGSPLHF.

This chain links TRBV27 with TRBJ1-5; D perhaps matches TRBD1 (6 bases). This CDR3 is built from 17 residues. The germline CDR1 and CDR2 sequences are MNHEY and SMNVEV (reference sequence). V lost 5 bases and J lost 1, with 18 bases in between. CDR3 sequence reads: CASSIGRGWGSNQPQHF. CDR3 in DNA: TGTGCCAGCAGTATCGGCAGGGGATGGGGGAGCAATCAGCCCCAGCATTTT.

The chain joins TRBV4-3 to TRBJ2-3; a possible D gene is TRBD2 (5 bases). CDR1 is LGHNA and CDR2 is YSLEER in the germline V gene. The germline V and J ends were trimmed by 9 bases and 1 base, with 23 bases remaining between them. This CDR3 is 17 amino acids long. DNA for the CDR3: TGCGCCAGAGGTGCTAATTCCCGGGGAGCTGGCACAGATACGCAGTATTTT. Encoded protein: CARGANSRGAGTDTQYF.

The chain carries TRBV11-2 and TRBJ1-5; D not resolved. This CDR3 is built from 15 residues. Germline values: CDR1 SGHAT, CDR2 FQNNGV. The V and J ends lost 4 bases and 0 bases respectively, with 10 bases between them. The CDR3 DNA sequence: TGTGCCAGCAGCTCCCGGACCGATAGCAATCAGCCCCAGCATTTT. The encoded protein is CASSSRTDSNQPQHF.

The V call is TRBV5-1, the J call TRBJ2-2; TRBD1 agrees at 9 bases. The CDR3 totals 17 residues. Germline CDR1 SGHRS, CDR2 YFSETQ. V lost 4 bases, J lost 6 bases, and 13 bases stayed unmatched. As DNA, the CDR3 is TGCGCCAGCAGCGCACAGAACCGGGACAGGGCGGCCGGGGAGCTGTTTTTT. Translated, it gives CASSAQNRDRAAGELFF.